Following are 5 T cell receptor beta chains from one sample sequenced in a study of identical twins. In TCRdb, the 5' RACE reads were re-called with MiXCR into one record per CDR3 protein. Counted here are roughly 710,000 distinct CDR3 sequences, 6% to 6.5% occurring once; the ten biggest clones make up under 2%. Source material: naive T cells sorted from blood. These receptors were collected from a man aged 18 to 30 in good health.

The sample holds many counts of this clonotype. The chain uses TRBV9 and TRBJ2-7, with D possibly being TRBD2 (7 bases). Trimming left V 4 bases short and J 0 bases short, with 14 bases between. Germline V gene data show CDR1 as SGDLS and CDR2 as YYNGEE. This CDR3 is built from 15 residues. The CDR3, as DNA: TGTGCCAGCAGCCAAGGGGGGGGTAGCTCCTACGAGCAGTACTTC. It codes for CASSQGGGSSYEQYF.

Only a few counts were recorded for this clonotype. This chain connects TRBV20-1 to TRBJ2-7; perhaps TRBD1 as D (6 bases). CDR1 is DFQATT and CDR2 is SNEGSKA in the germline V gene (reference sequence). The V end lost 5 bases, the J end lost 6 bases, and 14 bases lay between the germline ends. The CDR3 loop spans 12 amino acids. For the CDR3, the DNA is TGCAGTGCTGGGCAAAGGGGGTTCGAGCAGTACTTC. Its protein is CSAGQRGFEQYF.

This clonotype was counted only a few times. This rearrangement joins TRBV30 to TRBJ1-1, with D tentatively TRBD1 (5 bases). Germline values: CDR1 GTSNPN, CDR2 SVGIG (reference sequence). Deletions cut 3 bases from V and 1 base from J, with 21 bases between. The CDR3 runs 17 residues. The CDR3 DNA sequence: TGTGCCTGGAGGTGGAAAAGGTGGCAGGGATCGAACACTGAAGCTTTCTTT. Protein sequence: CAWRWKRWQGSNTEAFF. Combining the CDR3 with reference TRBV30 and TRBJ1-1 gives the whole variable domain SQTIHQWPATLVQPVGSPLSLECTVEGTSNPNLYWYRQAAGRGLQLLFYSVGIGQISSEVPQNLSASRPQDRQFILSSKKLLLSDSGFYLCAWRWKRWQGSNTEAFFGQGTRLTVV.

This clonotype has a count of ten or more. The chain couples TRBV5-1 to TRBJ2-1; the D is unclear. This CDR3 has 17 residues. Trimming removed 0 bases at V and 0 bases at J, with 13 bases between. Germline CDR1 reads SGHRS; CDR2 reads YFSETQ. CDR3 in DNA: TGCGCCAGCAGCTTGGGCCAACTCAAAAGCTCCTACAATGAGCAGTTCTTC. Protein sequence: CASSLGQLKSSYNEQFF. Full variable domain (outside the CDR3, taken from reference TRBV5-1 and TRBJ2-1): KAGVTQTPRYLIKTRGQQVTLSCSPISGHRSVSWYQQTPGQGLQFLFEYFSETQRNKGNFPGRFSGRQFSNSRSEMNVSTLELGDSALYLCASSLGQLKSSYNEQFFGPGTRLTVL.

This clonotype was recorded at least ten times. The chain carries TRBV12-3 or TRBV12-4 and TRBJ2-1; 8 nucleotides line up with TRBD1. J was trimmed by 9 bases and V by 6 bases; bases with no gene match: 13. The CDR3 runs 15 residues. CDR3 protein: CASRLDRVGFREQFF. CDR3 DNA: TGTGCCAGCAGATTGGACAGGGTTGGATTCCGTGAGCAGTTCTTC.